A selection of T cell receptor beta chains follows, all from one sample in a study of PD-1 blockade in classical Hodgkin lymphoma. Sequencing was performed with immunoSEQ multiplex PCR; in TCRdb, only in-frame clones are kept and a portion is missing. The sample contains 100,000 to 130,000 clones, approximately 90% of which appear only once. This sample comprised peripheral blood mononuclear cells (PBMCs), obtained before the second cycle of nivolumab. The receptors come from a human donor with classical Hodgkin lymphoma. CDR3s include the opening cysteine and the closing phenylalanine or tryptophan. The order of the fields is clone size, D gene, V gene, J gene, CDR3 protein, CDR3 DNA. The D gene is left open where the match is weak. Rows give clone size only sometimes, using once, few, many, or a class for an expanded clone.

.,.,TRBV7-9,TRBJ2-5,CASSQRGTLLAVRQETQYF,TGTGCCAGCAGCCAGAGGGGGACATTGCTAGCGGTTCGCCAAGAGACCCAGTACTTC
.,.,TRBV30,TRBJ1-3,CARSTGNSGNTIYF,TGTGCCCGATCGACGGGAAACTCTGGAAACACCATATATTTT
.,.,TRBV28,TRBJ2-7,CASSFRSLAGQGLEQYF,TGTGCCAGCAGTTTTCGTAGTCTGGCGGGCCAAGGGCTCGAGCAGTACTTC
.,.,TRBV30,TRBJ1-2,CAWSRGISGYTF,TGTGCCTGGAGTAGGGGGATCAGTGGCTACACCTTC
.,TRBD2,TRBV5-1,TRBJ2-4,CASSSNSGQGIQYF,TGCGCCAGCAGCTCGAATAGCGGGCAGGGCATTCAGTACTTC
.,.,TRBV27,TRBJ1-2,CASSLSSYGAIVDGYTF,TGTGCCAGCAGTTTATCCTCATATGGGGCAATCGTGGATGGCTACACCTTC
.,.,TRBV11-2,TRBJ2-7,CASSLDYPTDSGIYEQYF,TGTGCCAGCAGCTTAGATTATCCGACGGACAGTGGGATCTACGAGCAGTACTTC
.,.,TRBV29-1,TRBJ1-2,CSVQVGSGGYTF,TGCAGCGTTCAGGTCGGTAGTGGGGGCTACACCTTC
.,.,TRBV21-1,TRBJ2-5,CASTCGLAENQETQYF,TGTGCCAGCACCTGTGGACTAGCGGAGAACCAAGAGACCCAGTACTTC
.,.,TRBV6-1,TRBJ1-3,CASSETWDTIYF,TGTGCCAGCAGTGAAACCTGGGACACCATATATTTT
.,.,TRBV6-1,TRBJ1-3,CASWSGGIIYF,TGTGCCAGCTGGTCCGGGGGAATCATATATTTT
.,.,TRBV5-4,TRBJ2-1,CASSLSSRGLNNEQFF,TGTGCCAGCAGCTTGTCATCGCGGGGACTGAACAATGAGCAGTTCTTC
.,TRBD2,TRBV7-2,TRBJ2-7,CASSLVLADYEQYF,TGTGCCAGCAGCTTAGTACTAGCGGACTACGAGCAGTACTTC
.,TRBD2,TRBV6-5,TRBJ2-7,CASSPAGGASYEQYF,TGTGCCAGCAGTCCAGCGGGAGGGGCGAGCTACGAGCAGTACTTC
.,.,TRBV11-1,TRBJ2-4,CASSKSTGAKNIQYF,TGTGCCAGCAGCAAATCCACCGGAGCCAAAAACATTCAGTACTTC
once,.,TRBV13,TRBJ1-2,CASSSQGNYGYTF,TGTGCCAGCAGCTCGCAGGGAAACTATGGCTACACCTTC
few,.,TRBV4-1,TRBJ1-5,CASSQVSFRALNGQPQHF,TGCGCCAGCAGCCAAGTTTCGTTCCGGGCCCTCAACGGACAGCCCCAGCATTTT
.,TRBD2,TRBV4-1,TRBJ2-3,CASSRIAGSTDTQYF,TGCGCCAGCAGCCGAATAGCGGGAAGCACAGATACGCAGTATTTT
.,.,TRBV7-2,TRBJ2-1,CASSLRRDRGNNEQFF,TGTGCCAGCAGCTTACGGCGGGACCGAGGGAACAATGAGCAGTTCTTC
.,TRBD2,TRBV7-7,TRBJ2-1,CASSLTSGRGNEQFF,TGTGCTAGCAGCCTCACTAGCGGGAGAGGGAATGAGCAGTTCTTC
once,TRBD1,TRBV28,TRBJ1-5,CASSPGDRLNQPQHF,TGTGCCAGCAGTCCAGGGGACAGACTCAATCAGCCCCAGCATTTT
.,TRBD1,TRBV5-4,TRBJ2-7,CASSRATGASEQYF,TGTGCCAGCAGCAGAGCCACAGGGGCGTCCGAGCAGTACTTC
.,TRBD2,TRBV7-8,TRBJ2-7,CASSRTSGNYEQYF,TGTGCCAGCAGTAGGACTAGCGGGAACTACGAGCAGTACTTC
few,.,TRBV11-2,TRBJ1-3,CASSLQVLPTIYF,TGTGCCAGCAGCTTACAAGTCCTACCTACCATATATTTT
.,.,TRBV6-1,TRBJ1-1,CASSEQGSETEAFF,TGTGCCAGCAGTGAACAGGGGTCGGAGACTGAAGCTTTCTTT
few,.,TRBV2,TRBJ2-1,CASRAGTYGNADEQFF,TGTGCCAGCAGAGCCGGGACTTACGGGAATGCGGATGAGCAGTTCTTC
.,TRBD2,TRBV7-9,TRBJ2-5,CASSFNVAGPMETQYF,TGTGCCAGCAGCTTTAATGTAGCGGGACCCATGGAGACCCAGTACTTC
once,.,TRBV2,TRBJ2-7,CASSEGIRGGYEQYF,TGTGCCAGCAGTGAAGGTATCAGGGGGGGGTACGAGCAGTACTTC
.,.,TRBV18,TRBJ2-7,CASSPEQQGLTF,TGTGCCAGCTCACCAGAGCAACAGGGCCTAACTTTC
few,.,TRBV6-5,TRBJ1-5,CASKQRGGSQPQHF,TGTGCCAGCAAGCAACGGGGGGGCTCTCAGCCCCAGCATTTT
once,.,TRBV29-1,TRBJ1-1,CSVGQQMNTEAFF,TGCAGCGTCGGACAGCAAATGAACACTGAAGCTTTCTTT
.,.,TRBV29-1,TRBJ2-3,CSASGTGGGTDTQYF,TGCAGCGCTTCTGGCACCGGGGGAGGCACAGATACGCAGTATTTT
.,.,TRBV27,TRBJ1-1,CASSWGGPGSNTEAFF,TGTGCCAGCTCTTGGGGGGGACCTGGGTCGAACACTGAAGCTTTCTTT
.,.,TRBV10-1,TRBJ1-1,CASTPQPNTEAFF,TGCGCCAGCACCCCTCAACCGAACACTGAAGCTTTCTTT
.,TRBD2,TRBV4-2,TRBJ2-1,CASSQVPGLAGGDTEQFF,TGTGCCAGCAGCCAAGTTCCCGGACTAGCGGGAGGGGACACTGAGCAGTTCTTC
.,.,TRBV28,TRBJ2-2,CASSLDSTATNTGELFF,TGTGCCAGCAGTTTGGACAGTACAGCGACGAACACCGGGGAGCTGTTTTTT
.,.,TRBV27,TRBJ2-7,CASSFRPNAYEQYF,TGTGCCAGCAGTTTTCGGCCCAATGCCTACGAGCAGTACTTC
.,TRBD1,TRBV7-9,TRBJ1-1,CASSSRGRTEAFF,TGTGCCAGCAGCTCCAGGGGGAGGACTGAAGCTTTCTTT
.,.,TRBV9,TRBJ1-2,CASSLPGSGNGYTF,TGTGCCAGCAGCTTACCAGGGAGCGGAAATGGCTACACCTTC
.,.,TRBV21-1,TRBJ1-3,CASSTVTGVGNTIYF,TGTGCCAGCAGCACTGTGACAGGGGTTGGAAACACCATATATTTT
.,.,TRBV4-2,TRBJ2-5,CASSQDRRIQETQYF,TGTGCCAGCAGCCAAGATCGAAGAATTCAGGAGACCCAGTACTTC
.,.,TRBV7-9,TRBJ2-7,CASSQTEDSEQYF,TGTGCCAGCAGCCAAACTGAGGATTCCGAGCAGTACTTC
.,.,TRBV6-1,TRBJ2-7,CASNQKTDYEQYF,TGTGCCAGCAACCAAAAGACAGACTACGAGCAGTACTTC
.,.,TRBV29-1,TRBJ2-3,CSVCRIDNKIRTDTQYF,TGCAGCGTTTGTCGAATAGATAATAAGATTCGCACAGATACGCAGTATTTT
.,TRBD2,TRBV27,TRBJ2-3,CASSGGPKDTQYF,TGTGCCAGCTCGGGAGGGCCCAAAGATACGCAGTATTTT
.,TRBD2,TRBV2,TRBJ2-3,CASSEYGTSGSTDTQYF,TGTGCCAGCAGTGAATATGGTACTAGCGGAAGCACAGATACGCAGTATTTT
.,.,TRBV2,TRBJ1-2,CASGGQSGYTF,TGTGCCAGCGGGGGTCAGTCTGGCTACACCTTC
.,.,TRBV19,TRBJ2-2,CASSIREDTGELFF,TGTGCCAGTAGTATCAGGGAGGACACCGGGGAGCTGTTTTTT
.,TRBD2,TRBV7-2,TRBJ2-7,CASSPGLAGGYEQYF,TGTGCCAGCAGTCCAGGACTAGCGGGAGGGTACGAGCAGTACTTC
.,TRBD2,TRBV27,TRBJ2-1,CASRGGSAGGLHEQFF,TGTGCCAGCAGGGGCGGGAGCGCGGGAGGGCTCCATGAGCAGTTCTTC
.,TRBD1,TRBV7-6,TRBJ1-1,CASSLGVTGARTEAFF,TGTGCCAGCAGCTTAGGAGTGACAGGGGCGAGGACTGAAGCTTTCTTT
.,.,TRBV21-1,TRBJ2-5,CASSKELAGGPETQYF,TGTGCCAGCAGCAAAGAACTAGCGGGAGGACCAGAGACCCAGTACTTC
once,TRBD1,TRBV7-9,TRBJ1-2,CASRDDRVYGYTF,TGTGCCAGCAGAGACGACAGGGTTTATGGCTACACCTTC
once,.,TRBV7-2,TRBJ2-7,CASSLEAGRSYEQYF,TGTGCCAGCAGCTTAGAGGCAGGCCGCTCCTACGAGCAGTACTTC
.,TRBD1,TRBV7-9,TRBJ1-1,CASSIGQGRYTEAFF,TGTGCCAGCAGCATTGGACAGGGTAGGTACACTGAAGCTTTCTTT